A selection of T cell receptor beta chains follows, all from one sample in a study of blood T cells in healthy people across ages. TCRdb reanalysed the 5' RACE reads using MiXCR and keeps one entry per CDR3 protein. The profile shows hundreds of thousands of distinct CDR3 sequences, 35% to 50% of them singletons. The sample was blood. All receptors derive from an elderly man in good health. Both conserved end residues are part of each CDR3. A D gene is named only where the DNA matches it firmly. Where a row states a size, it is once, few, many or the class of an expanded clone; other rows omit it.

>TRBV7-2|NA|NA|TRBJ1-2
CASSLVGQGNGYTF
TGTGCCAGCAGCTTAGTCGGTCAGGGGAATGGCTACACCTTC
>TRBV20-1|TRBD2|NA|TRBJ2-5
CSARKLAGGPGETQYF
TGCAGTGCGCGAAAACTAGCGGGAGGGCCAGGGGAGACCCAGTACTTC
>TRBV11-2|NA|few|TRBJ2-1
CASSLVPRDQFF
TGTGCCAGCAGCTTAGTTCCCCGGGATCAGTTCTTC
>TRBV27|NA|many|TRBJ2-5
CASSFGTTQETQYF
TGTGCCAGCAGTTTTGGCACCACACAAGAGACCCAGTACTTC
>TRBV29-1|NA|NA|TRBJ2-7
CSVVPVRDSYEQYF
TGCAGCGTTGTCCCAGTGAGGGATTCCTACGAGCAGTACTTC
>TRBV21-1|NA|few|TRBJ2-5
CASSKDQQQETQYF
TGTGCCAGCAGCAAAGATCAGCAACAAGAGACCCAGTACTTC
>TRBV7-2|NA|NA|TRBJ2-7
CASSRNAGFSEQYF
TGTGCCAGCAGCCGTAACGCCGGCTTCAGTGAGCAGTACTTC
>TRBV7-8|NA|NA|TRBJ2-7
CASSSPVGSSYNEQYF
TGTGCCAGCAGCTCCCCGGTTGGCTCCTCCTACAATGAGCAGTACTTC
>TRBV20-1|TRBD2|NA|TRBJ2-5
CSASRAGGTLSQETQYF
TGCAGTGCTAGCCGGGCGGGGGGGACCTTAAGCCAAGAGACCCAGTACTTC
>TRBV15|TRBD1|NA|TRBJ2-2
CATSRGTGSNTGELFF
TGTGCCACCAGCAGAGGGACAGGATCGAACACCGGGGAGCTGTTTTTT
>TRBV5-1|TRBD1|NA|TRBJ2-4
CASSVGQGELSIQYF
TGCGCCAGCAGCGTGGGACAGGGTGAACTATCGATTCAGTACTTC
>TRBV7-2|NA|few|TRBJ1-2
CASSSYTKNYGYTF
TGTGCCAGCAGCTCCTACACAAAAAACTATGGCTACACCTTC
>TRBV7-9|TRBD2|NA|TRBJ2-7
CASSLIGGGDTHYEQYF
TGTGCCAGCAGCCTAATTGGCGGGGGGGACACCCACTACGAGCAGTACTTC
>TRBV6-2/TRBV6-3|NA|NA|TRBJ2-2
CASRPTGFTGELFF
TGTGCCAGCAGGCCCACAGGGTTCACCGGGGAGCTGTTTTTT
>TRBV15|NA|NA|TRBJ2-1
CATDFGLGAKPDNEQFF
TGTGCCACCGATTTTGGGTTGGGGGCGAAACCGGACAATGAGCAGTTCTTC
>TRBV20-1|TRBD2|few|TRBJ2-2
CSASDSGRAGELFF
TGCAGTGCTAGTGATAGCGGGAGAGCCGGGGAGCTGTTTTTT
>TRBV7-2|TRBD1|many|TRBJ2-3
CASSSDRGVPDTQYF
TGTGCCAGCAGCTCGGACAGGGGGGTTCCAGATACGCAGTATTTT
>TRBV6-1|NA|NA|TRBJ1-2
CASSRRARTVFSGGYTF
TGTGCCAGCAGTCGGAGGGCCAGGACAGTCTTCTCTGGGGGCTACACCTTC
>TRBV3-1|TRBD1|NA|TRBJ2-4
CASSPGQGFSAKNIQYF
TGTGCCAGCAGCCCCGGACAGGGGTTCTCCGCCAAAAACATTCAGTACTTC
>TRBV7-2|NA|NA|TRBJ2-1
CASSRDRHNEQFF
TGTGCCAGCAGCCGCGACAGACACAATGAGCAGTTCTTC
>TRBV3-1|NA|NA|TRBJ2-3
CASSRNGDTQYF
TGTGCCAGCAGCCGCAATGGGGATACGCAGTATTTT
>TRBV7-2|TRBD2|NA|TRBJ2-5
CASSAGGPLQETQYF
TGTGCCAGCAGCGCGGGGGGCCCACTCCAAGAGACCCAGTACTTC
>TRBV28|TRBD1|few|TRBJ2-7
CASRGQGGPYEQYF
TGTGCCAGCAGGGGACAGGGAGGTCCCTACGAGCAGTACTTC
>TRBV12-3/TRBV12-4|NA|few|TRBJ2-7
CASSPQAGVSSYEQYF
TGTGCCAGCAGTCCACAAGCCGGGGTTAGCTCCTACGAGCAGTACTTC
>TRBV14|TRBD2|NA|TRBJ2-1
CASSHPGGGLEQFF
TGTGCCAGCAGCCACCCGGGAGGGGGACTTGAGCAGTTCTTC
>TRBV20-1|TRBD2|NA|TRBJ2-2
CSARSGTSGRGGELFF
TGCAGTGCTAGATCCGGGACTAGCGGGAGAGGCGGGGAGCTGTTTTTT
>TRBV30|TRBD1|NA|TRBJ1-2
CAWNRGYGYGYTF
TGTGCCTGGAACAGGGGCTACGGCTATGGCTACACCTTC
>TRBV6-6|TRBD1|NA|TRBJ2-5
CASSYAGQGPQETQYF
TGTGCCAGCAGTTACGCGGGACAGGGGCCCCAAGAGACCCAGTACTTC